This T cell receptor (beta chain) was sequenced for a study of T cell therapy after organ transplantation (dated by TCRdb to between 2018 and 2021). Regarding the study in general: The therapy products consisted of autologous CMV-specific T cells grown in vitro for 2 to 3 weeks using a peptide pool of 30 HLA class I and II CMV epitopes. Of the ten or so patients, eight were classified as clinical responders and two as nonresponders. CD8+ T cells made up the majority of most cell therapy products, and no virus-specific CD4+ T cells were detected in those products. Multiple CMV specificities, restricted through one or more HLA alleles, were present in most of the therapy products. Patients received a median of 1.92 x 10^8 CMV-specific T cells across 2 to 6 intravenous infusions. Long-term post-therapy samples were obtainable from only about 75% of the 10 patients. Patients were given up to 6 doses of T cells at 2-week intervals and were followed for 29 weeks after finishing therapy. An open-label phase I trial of autologous CMV-specific adoptive T cell therapy in solid-organ transplant recipients was the basis for the study, which was a follow-up TRBV repertoire analysis.

Paper-wide results and their limitations: Before therapy, nonresponders had marked clonal expansions, and their repertoires changed minimally after therapy. Reconstitution after therapy appeared to include not only transferred clonotypes but also endogenous clonotypes that had not been detected in the therapy products. Fold change in CD8 clonality after therapy was inversely correlated with pretherapy clonality, suggesting that less biased repertoires were more receptive to remodeling. The small number of expansions detected in nonresponders may reflect reduced sample coverage resulting from poor CD8+ T cell yield. The small cohort prevented assessing confounders such as concurrent antirejection and antiviral medications.

Per the publication, the time point label means: ACT product, IFN-gamma+ CD8 cells after CMV peptide stimulation. Therapy product cells were restimulated for 4 hours with the CMV peptide pool, and IFN-gamma was captured using a secretion assay. Solid-organ transplant recipients with drug-resistant/recurrent cytomegalovirus were included as patients. Nine to ten trial participants were selected for repertoire analysis based on availability of post-therapy peripheral blood mononuclear cells. Viable CD3+CD8+CD4-IFN-gamma+ cells were isolated from the therapy products by sorting on a BD FACSAria III. The Qiagen DNeasy Kit was used to extract genomic DNA from sorted cells. The immunoSEQ two-step, bias-controlled multiplex PCR assay was used to amplify TRB CDR3 regions from genomic DNA. An Illumina NextSeq 500 was used to sequence the CDR3 libraries. The original pipeline was this. The immunoSEQ Analyzer platform was used for the initial alignment and bioinformatics, which included bias normalization against synthetic CDR3 analogs. Annotation of V, D and J genes was based on the definitions in the IMGT database. Additional TRBV analyses were carried out with default settings in VDJtools version 1.1.10 and the R package tcR version 2.2.1.11. GLIPH analysis was performed with version 1.0 using default settings. Significant clonotype frequency changes were tested by 2-sided binomial test with Benjamini-Hochberg correction (alpha = 0.01) in CDR3 sequences with at least 5 reads. As stored in TCRdb, this immuneACCESS dataset retains in-frame rearrangements with V and J assigned. A fraction of the clones does not appear; measured against another copy, unresolved V genes explain less than half of the discrepancy, and the remainder lacks a known reason. D and trimming come from the DNA, and the V and J calls and clone size come from that table. The table for this sample lists approximately 1,200 clones; 37% of them were counted only once. Around 20% of the sample goes to the ten largest clones.

As a fraction of the sample, this clone is medium-sized (0.01 to 0.1%). This clone's antigen is unknown. No much larger clone exists at a distance of one base, and base qualities are not known. The sample holds other DNA sequences that translate to the same CDR3. The clonotype originates from a human patient who had received a solid organ transplant and had CMV disease. The graft donor may be the source of some T cells after a transplant. The source material was cultured CD8+ T cells.

The CDR3 sequence is CASSQDAGSSYNEQFF. The DNA reads as follows: TGCGCCAGCAGCCAAGATGCAGGGAGCTCCTACAATGAGCAGTTCTTC. The rearranged chain carries TRBV4-3 and TRBJ2-1, with the D call perhaps TRBD1 or TRBD2, each one matching 5 bases. Reading from cysteine to phenylalanine, the CDR3 counts 16 amino acids. Only the CDR3 DNA is retained, 48 bases long and in frame from the first base. A distance of 9 bases separates the germline ends of V and J, which lose 0 bases and 0 bases respectively. CDR1 LGHNA and CDR2 YSLEER are derived from the germline V gene.